The clone carrying this TCR beta chain came up once. Its antigen is not identified. Assay used: immunoSEQ multiplex PCR; TCRdb lists only in-frame clones, some missing. The sample consists of some 130,000 clones, 70% to 90% of them appearing once. The sample originates from a study of cytomegalovirus exposure and HLA in healthy donors. General study results and limits: Listed as cytomegalovirus-associated were 164 TCR beta chains.

Among the roughly 120 subjects of the validation cohort, separate from the roughly 670-subject first cohort, were the donors. The sample comprised PBMCs. This clonotype was sampled from a young man in good health and CMV-seronegative.

The CDR3 nucleotides are TGTGCCAGCAGCGAAGGACCCCTCGAGGGTGAGCAGTTCTTC. It codes for CASSEGPLEGEQFF. The chain carries TRBV13 and TRBJ2-1; tentative D call: TRBD2 (5 bases). The CDR3 runs to 14 residues. The V gene lost 5 bases and the J gene lost 9 bases, with 17 bases spanning the gap. CDR1 is PRHDT and CDR2 is FYEKMQ in the germline V gene (reference sequence).